Below are 18 T cell receptor beta chains sequenced from a single sample in a study of T-cell memory formation after mild COVID-19. TCRdb ran MiXCR on the 5' RACE reads and lists one entry per CDR3 protein. Here the sample spans 550,000 to 600,000 distinct CDR3 sequences, less than 25% being singletons. The sample was PBMCs or a T cell subset sorted from them (not recorded which). The receptors originated from an adult woman who had mild COVID-19 (a few samples of this study predate the infection). Cell type and time point are not known.

This clonotype has just a few counts. V gene TRBV28 combines with J gene TRBJ2-2, with TRBD2 identical over 14 bases. The CDR3 has 18 amino acids. The germline CDR1 and CDR2 sequences are MDHEN and SYDVKM. The V gene end was trimmed by 4 bases and the J gene end by 4 bases; junction bases not matched to a gene: 8. The CDR3 nucleotides are TGTGCCAGCAGTTCTACGGGACTAGCGGGAGTTATCACCGGGGAGCTGTTTTTT. This encodes CASSSTGLAGVITGELFF.

The chain carries TRBV5-1 and TRBJ2-2; possibly TRBD2 for D (6 bases). With 1 base removed from V and 5 bases from J, the gap between germline ends came to 12 bases. The CDR3 has 15 residues. Germline V gene lookup returns CDR1 SGHRS and CDR2 YFSETQ. The CDR3 coding sequence is TGCGCCAGCAGCTTGTACCTAGGAGGGACCGGGGAGCTGTTTTTT. Encoded protein: CASSLYLGGTGELFF.

This clonotype was seen only a few times. V is TRBV19 and J is TRBJ2-7, with 8 nucleotides matching TRBD1. Germline CDR1 and CDR2: LNHDA and SQIVND (reference sequence). The CDR3 is 13 residues long. With 6 bases clipped from V and 3 bases from J, the junction kept 4 bases outside the gene matches. The CDR3 DNA reads TGTGCCAGTAGAGACAGGGGTCTCTACGAGCAGTACTTC. Translation: CASRDRGLYEQYF.

The chain uses TRBV15 and TRBJ2-3; D is unclear. Germline V gene lookup returns CDR1 LNHNV and CDR2 YYDKDF (reference sequence). CDR3 length: 15 amino acids. V shed 1 base and J shed 1 base, with 9 bases lying between them. CDR3 amino acids: CATSRAGTRTDTQYF. The CDR3 nucleotides read TGTGCCACCAGCAGAGCTGGCACCCGCACAGATACGCAGTATTTT.

This chain uses TRBV14 with TRBJ2-2; 8 bases agree with TRBD1. Germline trimming cut 1 base from V and 5 bases from J; bases unmatched to any gene: 3. There are 15 residues in the CDR3. Germline-derived CDR1 and CDR2 are SGHDN and FVKESK. The CDR3 bases are TGTGCCAGCAGCCAAGCGGACAGGGAGACCGGGGAGCTGTTTTTT. This sequence encodes CASSQADRETGELFF.

The rearrangement uses TRBV4-2 and TRBJ1-5; D is unclear. Trimming left V 0 bases short and J 11 bases short, with 11 bases between. Germline V lookup: CDR1 LGHNA, CDR2 YNFKEQ. The length of the CDR3 is 13 residues. The CDR3 region is CASSQDLGLAQHF. CDR3 sequence (DNA): TGTGCCAGCAGCCAAGATCTAGGGCTAGCCCAGCATTTT.

This clonotype was recorded a few times. V gene TRBV13 combines with J gene TRBJ2-3, with D hard to call. The CDR3 runs 14 residues. V was cut by 2 bases and J by 1 base, with 7 bases left in between. Germline V lookup: CDR1 PRHDT, CDR2 FYEKMQ (reference sequence). Here the CDR3 DNA reads TGTGCCAGCAGCTTAAATCACGGCACAGATACGCAGTATTTT. Translation gives CASSLNHGTDTQYF.

This clonotype was observed a few times. CDR3 sequence reads: CASSLEWVRQETQYF. The CDR3 DNA reads as TGTGCCAGCAGTCTGGAGTGGGTGCGGCAAGAGACCCAGTACTTC. The chain carries TRBV28 and TRBJ2-5; no firm D call. CDR1 and CDR2 (germline): MDHEN, SYDVKM. This CDR3 is 15 amino acids long. V was clipped by 5 bases and J by 2 bases, with 15 bases between them.

The chain links TRBV2 to TRBJ2-1; TRBD1 agrees at 9 bases. Germline CDR1 is SNHLY and CDR2 is FYNNEI. V was pared by 3 bases and J by 3 bases, with 3 bases of the junction left unmatched. This CDR3 has 15 amino acids. The CDR3, as DNA: TGTGCCAGCAGTGACGACAGGGGGAACTACAATGAGCAGTTCTTC. Translated, it gives CASSDDRGNYNEQFF.

This clonotype was picked up a small number of times. The rearrangement uses TRBV7-7 and TRBJ1-1, with 10 bases identical to TRBD1. The CDR3 runs 16 residues. J gave up 6 bases and V 6 bases, and 13 bases lay outside the gene matches. Germline lookup yields CDR1 SSHAT and CDR2 FNYEAQ (reference sequence). The CDR3 coding sequence is TGTGCCAGCAGACTCCCCGGGACAGGGGATGGGGCTGAAGCTTTCTTT. Encoded protein: CASRLPGTGDGAEAFF. The full variable domain, rest sourced from reference TRBV7-7 and TRBJ1-1, is GAGVSQSPRYKVTKRGQDVTLRCDPISSHATLYWYQQALGQGPEFLTYFNYEAQPDKSGLPSDRFSAERPEGSISTLTIQRTEQRDSAMYRCASRLPGTGDGAEAFFGQGTRLTVV.

A few counts support this clonotype. It is unclear where the CDR3 begins or ends on the DNA, so no DNA is shown, and the CDR3 is as TCRdb lists it. The gene calls are TRBV21-1 and TRBJ2-3; TRBD2, the table's D call, was not compared with the DNA. TRBV21-1 is a recognized pseudogene. The CDR3 has 16 amino acids, counting both end residues. Here the CDR3 reads CASSKVVAGGADTQYF.

This clonotype was seen a handful of times. The CDR3 DNA sequence: TGTGCCAGCAGGGCTTCCTACGAGCAGTACTTC. Amino acid sequence: CASRASYEQYF. This chain uses TRBV2 with TRBJ2-7, with D unclear. With 6 bases removed from V and 1 base from J, the gap between germline ends came to 4 bases. The CDR3 loop spans 11 amino acids. Germline CDR1 and CDR2: SNHLY and FYNNEI.

The chain combines TRBV3-1 with TRBJ2-5; 11 bases agree with TRBD2. CDR1 is LGHDT and CDR2 is YNNKEL in the germline V gene (reference sequence). With 7 bases clipped from V and 4 bases from J, the junction kept 5 bases outside the gene matches. The CDR3 covers 14 residues. The CDR3 loop reads CASTPSGGRETQYF. For the CDR3, the DNA is TGTGCCAGCACCCCTAGCGGGGGGCGAGAGACCCAGTACTTC.

The chain combines TRBV6-6 with TRBJ1-1; 10 positions match TRBD1. V dropped 6 bases and J dropped 4; count of bases not matched to a gene: 8. CDR1 and CDR2 from the germline V gene are MNHNY and SVGAGI (reference sequence). This CDR3 contains 15 residues. The CDR3 is CASSMTGGLGTEAFF. CDR3 coding DNA: TGTGCCAGCAGCATGACAGGGGGCCTTGGCACTGAAGCTTTCTTT.

The genes are TRBV20-1 and TRBJ2-5; unclear D gene. Germline CDR1 reads DFQATT; CDR2 reads SNEGSKA (reference sequence). With 4 bases removed from V and 2 bases from J, the gap between germline ends came to 20 bases. This CDR3 contains 16 residues. CDR3 nucleotide sequence: TGCAGTGCTATTCCGGAAACGTCGTGGGTTCAAGAGACCCAGTACTTC. It specifies CSAIPETSWVQETQYF.

This clonotype was picked up a small number of times. The gene calls are TRBV12-3 or TRBV12-4 and TRBJ2-5, with TRBD2 identical over 7 bases. V shed 8 bases and J 2 bases; nucleotides not matched to a gene: 8. There are 14 residues in the CDR3. CDR3 sequence: CASSVAGVQETQYF. CDR3 nucleotides: TGTGCCAGCTCCGTTGCGGGGGTGCAAGAGACCCAGTACTTC.

The rearrangement links TRBV30 to TRBJ2-7; D perhaps matches TRBD2 (5 bases). The V end lost 1 base, the J end lost 2 bases, and 9 bases lay between the germline ends. Germline V gene data show CDR1 as GTSNPN and CDR2 as SVGIG (reference sequence). This CDR3 is 13 amino acids long. The CDR3 bases are TGTGCCTGGAGTGACAGCGGTACCTACGAGCAGTACTTC. Translating gives CAWSDSGTYEQYF.

Only a few counts were recorded for this clonotype. This rearrangement joins TRBV7-9 to TRBJ2-3; 11 nucleotides agree with TRBD2. Germline-derived CDR1 and CDR2 are SEHNR and FQNEAQ (reference sequence). With V trimmed by 5 bases and J by 2 bases, 6 bases remained unmatched. The CDR3 loop spans 16 amino acids. The CDR3 spells CASSGTSGHTTDTQYF. CDR3 sequence (DNA): TGTGCCAGCAGCGGGACTAGCGGTCACACCACAGATACGCAGTATTTT.